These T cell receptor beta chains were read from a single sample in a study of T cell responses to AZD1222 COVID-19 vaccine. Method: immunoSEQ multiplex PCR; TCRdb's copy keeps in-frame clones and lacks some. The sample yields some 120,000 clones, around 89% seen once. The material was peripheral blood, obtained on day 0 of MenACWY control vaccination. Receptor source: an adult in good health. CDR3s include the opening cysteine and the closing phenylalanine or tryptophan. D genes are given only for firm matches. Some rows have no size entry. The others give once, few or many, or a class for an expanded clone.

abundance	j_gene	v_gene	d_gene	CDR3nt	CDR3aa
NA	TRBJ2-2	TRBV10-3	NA	TGTGCCATCAGTGAAATTGGGGAGCTGTTTTTT	CAISEIGELFF
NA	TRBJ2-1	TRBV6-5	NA	TGTGCCAGCCCCCCGGCTAGCAAATCAGCCGGTGAGCAGTTCTTC	CASPPASKSAGEQFF
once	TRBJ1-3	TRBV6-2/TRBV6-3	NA	TGTGCCAGCAGCGATTCCAGCCGACTCTCTGGAAACACCATATATTTT	CASSDSSRLSGNTIYF
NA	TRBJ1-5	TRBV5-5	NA	TGTGCCAGCAGCTTGGCCTGGGCCGGGCAGCCCCAGCATTTT	CASSLAWAGQPQHF
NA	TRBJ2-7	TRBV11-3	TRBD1	TGTGCCAGCAGCCCACCCGGGACAGGGGGTTTCGAGCAGTACTTC	CASSPPGTGGFEQYF
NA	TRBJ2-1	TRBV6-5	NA	TGTGCCAGCAGTTACTACCTAGCGCAGTCCTACAATGAGCAGTTCTTC	CASSYYLAQSYNEQFF
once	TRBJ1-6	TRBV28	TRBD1	TGTGCCAGCAGTCTCCCGGACAGGGACTATTCACCCCTCCACTTT	CASSLPDRDYSPLHF
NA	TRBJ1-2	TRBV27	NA	TGTGCCAGCAGTTTAGGCGGGTCTAACTATGGCTACACCTTC	CASSLGGSNYGYTF
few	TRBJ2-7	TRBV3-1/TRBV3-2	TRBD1	TGTGCCAGCAGCAGCCGGGACAGGGACACCTACGAGCAGTACTTC	CASSSRDRDTYEQYF
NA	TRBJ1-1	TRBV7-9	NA	TGTGCCAGCAGCTGGGTTACTACAGCGAACACTGAAGCTTTCTTT	CASSWVTTANTEAFF
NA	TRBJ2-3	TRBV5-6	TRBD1	TGTGCCAGCAGCTTGACGCGCTGGGGGACAGGGTCCGATACGCAGTATTTT	CASSLTRWGTGSDTQYF
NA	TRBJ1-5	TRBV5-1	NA	TGCGCCAGCAGCGGGGGGACGGGCGGTAGCAATCAGCCCCAGCATTTT	CASSGGTGGSNQPQHF
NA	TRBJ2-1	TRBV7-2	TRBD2	TGTGCCAGCAGCCCACCAAGACTAGCGGGAGAGGGTGAGCAGTTCTTC	CASSPPRLAGEGEQFF
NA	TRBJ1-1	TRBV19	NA	TGTGCCAGTAGTATCGCTGGTGGCACTGAAGCTTTCTTT	CASSIAGGTEAFF
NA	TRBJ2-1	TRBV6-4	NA	TGTGCCAGCAGTGGATGGGACTCAAGGAATGAGCAGTTCTTC	CASSGWDSRNEQFF
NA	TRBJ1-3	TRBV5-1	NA	TGCGCCAGCAGCTTAGCTTGGGGGGCGAAAAACACCATATATTTT	CASSLAWGAKNTIYF
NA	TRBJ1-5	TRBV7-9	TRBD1	TGTGCCAGCAGCCTGGGACAGGCCGCCAATCAGCCCCAGCATTTT	CASSLGQAANQPQHF
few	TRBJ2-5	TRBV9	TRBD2	TGTGCCAGCAGCGTAGCTGGCGGGAGGTTGGAGACCCAGTACTTC	CASSVAGGRLETQYF
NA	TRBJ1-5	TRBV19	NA	TGTGCCAGTAGTATGGATGACAGGAGATATAGCAATCAGCCCCAGCATTTT	CASSMDDRRYSNQPQHF
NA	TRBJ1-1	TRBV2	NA	TGTGCCAGTCAAGCCCGGACGTTGAACACTGAAGCTTTCTTT	CASQARTLNTEAFF
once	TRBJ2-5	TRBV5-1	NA	TGCGCCAGCAGCTTTGGCCGGGCCGGTGGAGAGACCCAGTACTTC	CASSFGRAGGETQYF
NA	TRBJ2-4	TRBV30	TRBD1	TGTGCCGCTAAACTGGACAGGGGAAAAAACATTCAGTACTTC	CAAKLDRGKNIQYF
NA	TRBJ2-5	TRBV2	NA	TGTGCCAGCAGCACGAGGACCCAGTACTTC	CASSTRTQYF
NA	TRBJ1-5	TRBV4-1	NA	TGCGCCAGCAGCCAAAGGACAGACAATCAGCCCCAGCATTTT	CASSQRTDNQPQHF